Described below is a single T cell receptor (beta chain) sequence and its context. Its antigen remains unknown. Trimming took off 0 bases at V and 6 bases at J, with 9 bases between the two ends. The CDR3 spans 12 residues. Germline V gene data show CDR1 as GTSNPN and CDR2 as SVGIG (reference sequence). This entry is derived from a study of CD8 T cells in ankylosing spondylitis. Study outcomes and limitations: Significant enrichment of disease-linked clones was reported in matched ankylosing spondylitis synovial fluid. Reactive arthritis synovial fluid and blood were previously reported to contain some motif variants.

As the method for making TCR beta libraries, quantitative 5'-RACE with molecular barcodes was used. MiXCR, run by TCRdb on the 5' RACE reads, gives a single entry per CDR3 protein. Of about 400,000 distinct CDR3 sequences in the sample, 20% were seen once. This TCR was sampled from a male donor with ankylosing spondylitis or in good health (not recorded which). The sample consisted of blood, either unsorted or a sorted T cell fraction (not recorded which). The chain has TRBV30 and TRBJ2-7; D unclear. The CDR3, as DNA: TGTGCCTGGAGTGTAGGTTGGACCGAGCAGTACTTC. It encodes CAWSVGWTEQYF.